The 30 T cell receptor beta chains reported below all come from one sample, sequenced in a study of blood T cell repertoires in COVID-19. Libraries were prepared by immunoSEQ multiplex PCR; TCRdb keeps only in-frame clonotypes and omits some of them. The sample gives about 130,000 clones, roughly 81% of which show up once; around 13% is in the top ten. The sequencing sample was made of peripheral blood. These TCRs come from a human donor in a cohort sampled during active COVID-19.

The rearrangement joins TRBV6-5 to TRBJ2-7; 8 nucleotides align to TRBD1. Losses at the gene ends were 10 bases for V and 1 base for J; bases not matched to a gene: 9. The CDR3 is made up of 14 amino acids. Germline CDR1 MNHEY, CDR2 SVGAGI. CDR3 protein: CATINRGSSYEQYF. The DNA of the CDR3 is TGTGCCACAATTAACAGGGGGTCTTCCTACGAGCAGTACTTC.

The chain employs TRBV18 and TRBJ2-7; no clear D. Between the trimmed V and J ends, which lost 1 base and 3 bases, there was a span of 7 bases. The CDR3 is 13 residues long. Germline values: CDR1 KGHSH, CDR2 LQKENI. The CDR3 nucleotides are TGTGCCAGCTCACCACAGCAGGACTACGAGCAGTACTTC. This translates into CASSPQQDYEQYF.

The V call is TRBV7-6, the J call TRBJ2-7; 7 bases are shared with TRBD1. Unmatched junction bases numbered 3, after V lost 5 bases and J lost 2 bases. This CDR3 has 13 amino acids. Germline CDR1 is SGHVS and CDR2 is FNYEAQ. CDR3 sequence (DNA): TGTGCCAGCAGCCGGGGACAGACCTACGAGCAGTACTTC. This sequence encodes CASSRGQTYEQYF.

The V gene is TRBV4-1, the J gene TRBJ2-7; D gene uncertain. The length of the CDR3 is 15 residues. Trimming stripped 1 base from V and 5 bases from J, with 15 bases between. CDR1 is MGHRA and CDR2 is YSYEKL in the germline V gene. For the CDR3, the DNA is TGCGCCAGCAGCCAAGTGATCCAGCGTTCCCACGAGCAGTACTTC. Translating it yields CASSQVIQRSHEQYF.

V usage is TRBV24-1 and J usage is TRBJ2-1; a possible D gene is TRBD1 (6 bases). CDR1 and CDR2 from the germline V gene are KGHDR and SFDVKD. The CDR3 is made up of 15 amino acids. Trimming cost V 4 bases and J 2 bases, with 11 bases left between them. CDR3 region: CATSEGHLTYNEQFF. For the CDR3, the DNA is TGTGCCACCAGTGAGGGACATTTGACCTACAATGAGCAGTTCTTC.

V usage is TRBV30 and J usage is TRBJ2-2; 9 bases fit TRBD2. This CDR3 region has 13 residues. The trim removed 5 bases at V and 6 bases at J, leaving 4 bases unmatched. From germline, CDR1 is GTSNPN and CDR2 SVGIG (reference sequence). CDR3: CAWPAGGAGELFF. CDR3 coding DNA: TGTGCCTGGCCGGCGGGGGGGGCCGGGGAGCTGTTTTTT.

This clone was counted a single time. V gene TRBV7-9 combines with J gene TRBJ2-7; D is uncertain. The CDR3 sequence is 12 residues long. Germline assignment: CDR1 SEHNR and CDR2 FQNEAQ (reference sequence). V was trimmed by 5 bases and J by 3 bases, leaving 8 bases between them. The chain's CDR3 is CASSQSNYEQYF. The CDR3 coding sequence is TGTGCCAGCAGCCAATCCAACTACGAGCAGTACTTC. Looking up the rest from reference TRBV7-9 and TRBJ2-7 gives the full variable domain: DTGVSQNPRHKITKRGQNVTFRCDPISEHNRLYWYRQTLGQGPEFLTYFQNEAQLEKSRLLSDRFSAERPKGSFSTLEIQRTEQGDSAMYLCASSQSNYEQYFGPGTRLTVT.

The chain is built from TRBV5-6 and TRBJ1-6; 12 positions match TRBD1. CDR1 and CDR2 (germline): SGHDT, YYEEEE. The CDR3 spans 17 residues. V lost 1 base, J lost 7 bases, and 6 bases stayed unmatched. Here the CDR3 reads CASSLLPGQGANSPLHF. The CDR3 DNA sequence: TGTGCCAGCAGCTTGCTACCGGGACAGGGGGCCAATTCACCCCTCCACTTT. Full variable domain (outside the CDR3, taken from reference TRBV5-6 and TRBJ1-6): DAGVTQSPTHLIKTRGQQVTLRCSPKSGHDTVSWYQQALGQGPQFIFQYYEEEERQRGNFPDRFSGHQFPNYSSELNVNALLLGDSALYLCASSLLPGQGANSPLHFGNGTRLTVT.

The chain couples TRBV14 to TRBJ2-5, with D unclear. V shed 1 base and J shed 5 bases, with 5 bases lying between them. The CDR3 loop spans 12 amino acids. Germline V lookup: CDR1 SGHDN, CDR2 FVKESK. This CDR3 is CASSQGLETQYF. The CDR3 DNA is TGTGCCAGCAGCCAAGGACTGGAGACCCAGTACTTC.

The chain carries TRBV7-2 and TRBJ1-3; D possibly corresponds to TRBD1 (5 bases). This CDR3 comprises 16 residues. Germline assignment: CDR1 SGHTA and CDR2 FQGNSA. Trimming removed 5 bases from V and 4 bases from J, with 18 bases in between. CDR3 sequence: CASSPARVTGGNTIYF. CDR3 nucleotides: TGTGCCAGCAGCCCCGCCAGGGTGACCGGGGGAAACACCATATATTTT.

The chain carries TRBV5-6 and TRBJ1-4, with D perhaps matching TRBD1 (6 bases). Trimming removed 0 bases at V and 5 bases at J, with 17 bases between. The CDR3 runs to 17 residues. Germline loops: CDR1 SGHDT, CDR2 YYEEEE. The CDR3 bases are TGTGCCAGCAGCTTGGCGGGCGGGGGCACGGGGAATGAAAAACTGTTTTTT. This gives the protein CASSLAGGGTGNEKLFF.

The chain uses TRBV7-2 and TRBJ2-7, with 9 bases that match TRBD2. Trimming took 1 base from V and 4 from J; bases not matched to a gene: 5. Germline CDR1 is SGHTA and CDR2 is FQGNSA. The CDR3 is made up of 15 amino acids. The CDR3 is CASSLGAGGRYEQYF. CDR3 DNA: TGTGCCAGCAGCTTAGGGGCGGGGGGGCGATACGAGCAGTACTTC.

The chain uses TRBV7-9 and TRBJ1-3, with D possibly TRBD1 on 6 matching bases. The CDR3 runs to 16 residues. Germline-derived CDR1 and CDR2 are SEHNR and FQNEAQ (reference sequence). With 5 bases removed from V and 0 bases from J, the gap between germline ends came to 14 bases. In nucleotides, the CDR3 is TGTGCCAGCAGCGCGTATGCAGGGGACTCTGGAAACACCATATATTTT. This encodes CASSAYAGDSGNTIYF.

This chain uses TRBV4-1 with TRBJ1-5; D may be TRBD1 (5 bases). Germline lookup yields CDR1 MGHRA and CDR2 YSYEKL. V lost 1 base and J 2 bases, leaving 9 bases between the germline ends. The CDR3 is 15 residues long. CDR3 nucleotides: TGCGCCAGCAGCCAAGGCCAGGGTGGCAATCAGCCCCAGCATTTT. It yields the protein CASSQGQGGNQPQHF.

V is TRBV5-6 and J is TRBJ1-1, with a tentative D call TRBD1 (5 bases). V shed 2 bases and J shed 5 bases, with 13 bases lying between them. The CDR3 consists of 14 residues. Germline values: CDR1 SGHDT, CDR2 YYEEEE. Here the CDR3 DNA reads TGTGCCAGCAGCTTAGAAGGGGTTTTGACTGAAGCTTTCTTT. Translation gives CASSLEGVLTEAFF.

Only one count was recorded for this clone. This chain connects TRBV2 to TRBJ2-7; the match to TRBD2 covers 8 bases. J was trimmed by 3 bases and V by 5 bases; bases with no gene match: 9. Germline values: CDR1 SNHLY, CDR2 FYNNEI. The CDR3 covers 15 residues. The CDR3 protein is CASSSGTSGVYEQYF. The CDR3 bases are TGTGCCAGCAGTTCCGGGACTAGTGGCGTCTACGAGCAGTACTTC.

CDR3 sequence reads: CASSIAQGRGETQYF. DNA of the CDR3: TGTGCCAGTAGTATAGCACAGGGAAGAGGGGAGACCCAGTACTTC. The chain uses TRBV19 and TRBJ2-5, with D tentatively TRBD1 (6 bases). CDR3 size: 15 residues. V lost 1 base and J 5 bases, leaving 14 bases between the germline ends. Germline-derived CDR1 and CDR2 are LNHDA and SQIVND (reference sequence).

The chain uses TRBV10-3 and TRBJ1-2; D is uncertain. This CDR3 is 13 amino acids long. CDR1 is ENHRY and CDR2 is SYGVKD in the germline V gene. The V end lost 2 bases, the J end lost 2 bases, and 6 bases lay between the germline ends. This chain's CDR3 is CAISEMQNYGYTF. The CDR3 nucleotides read TGTGCCATCAGTGAGATGCAGAACTATGGCTACACCTTC.

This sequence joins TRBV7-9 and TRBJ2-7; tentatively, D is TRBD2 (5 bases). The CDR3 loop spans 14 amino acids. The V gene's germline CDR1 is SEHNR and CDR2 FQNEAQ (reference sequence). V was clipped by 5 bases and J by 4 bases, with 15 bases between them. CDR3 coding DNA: TGTGCCAGCAGCAATGCCCTCGGGGTTTACGAGCAGTACTTC. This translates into CASSNALGVYEQYF.

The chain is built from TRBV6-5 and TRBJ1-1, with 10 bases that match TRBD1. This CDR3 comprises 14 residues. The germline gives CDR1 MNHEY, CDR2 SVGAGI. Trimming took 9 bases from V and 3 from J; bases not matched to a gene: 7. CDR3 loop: CASNRDRGYTEAFF. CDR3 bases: TGTGCCAGTAACCGGGACAGGGGTTACACTGAAGCTTTCTTT.

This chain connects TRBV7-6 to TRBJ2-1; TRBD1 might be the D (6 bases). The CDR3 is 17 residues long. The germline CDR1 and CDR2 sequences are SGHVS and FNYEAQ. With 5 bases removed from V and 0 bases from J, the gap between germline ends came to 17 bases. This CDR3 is CASSPTGSHSSYNEQFF. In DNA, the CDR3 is TGTGCCAGCAGCCCAACAGGGTCACATAGCTCCTACAATGAGCAGTTCTTC. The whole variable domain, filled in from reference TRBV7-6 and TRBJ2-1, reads GAGVSQSPRYKVTKRGQDVALRCDPISGHVSLYWYRQALGQGPEFLTYFNYEAQQDKSGLPNDRFSAERPEGSISTLTIQRTEQRDSAMYRCASSPTGSHSSYNEQFFGPGTRLTVL.

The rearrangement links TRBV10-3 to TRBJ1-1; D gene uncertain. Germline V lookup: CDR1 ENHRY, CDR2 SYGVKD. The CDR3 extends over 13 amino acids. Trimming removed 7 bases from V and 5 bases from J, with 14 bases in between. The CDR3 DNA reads TGTGCCATCAAATATGAGGGCTTAACTGAAGCTTTCTTT. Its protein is CAIKYEGLTEAFF.

Here the CDR3 reads CSASPGTPDGPQHF. The CDR3 DNA sequence: TGCAGTGCTAGTCCCGGGACTCCTGACGGGCCCCAGCATTTT. The genes are TRBV20-1 and TRBJ1-5; the D gene is possibly TRBD1 (5 bases). From germline, CDR1 is DFQATT and CDR2 SNEGSKA (reference sequence). This CDR3 contains 14 residues. Between the trimmed V and J ends, which lost 3 bases and 9 bases, there was a span of 18 bases.

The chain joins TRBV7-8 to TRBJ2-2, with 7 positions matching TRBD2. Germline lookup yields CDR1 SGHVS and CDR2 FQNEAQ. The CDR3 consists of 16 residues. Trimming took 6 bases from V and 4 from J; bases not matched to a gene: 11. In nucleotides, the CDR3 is TGTGCCAGCAGAGAAAACGGGGGGATGGTCACCGGGGAGCTGTTTTTT. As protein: CASRENGGMVTGELFF.

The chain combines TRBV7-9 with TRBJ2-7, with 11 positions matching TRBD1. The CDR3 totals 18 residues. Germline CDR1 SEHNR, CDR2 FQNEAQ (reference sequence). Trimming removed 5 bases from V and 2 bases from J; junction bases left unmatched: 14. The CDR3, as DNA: TGTGCCAGCAGCCGGAGGACCGGGACAGGGGGGCGGGCCTACGAGCAGTACTTC. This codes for CASSRRTGTGGRAYEQYF.

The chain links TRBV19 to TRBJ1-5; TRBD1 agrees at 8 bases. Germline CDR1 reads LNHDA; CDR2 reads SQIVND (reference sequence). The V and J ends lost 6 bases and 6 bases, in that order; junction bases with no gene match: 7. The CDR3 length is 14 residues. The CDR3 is CASSGQGGGQPQHF. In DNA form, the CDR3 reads TGTGCCAGTAGCGGACAGGGCGGTGGTCAGCCCCAGCATTTT.

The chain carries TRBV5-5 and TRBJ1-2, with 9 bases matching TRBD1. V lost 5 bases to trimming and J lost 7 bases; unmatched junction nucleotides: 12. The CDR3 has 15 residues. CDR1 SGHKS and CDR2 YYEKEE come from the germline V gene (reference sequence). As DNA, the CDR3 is TGTGCCAGCAGTTCTCAAGGACAGGGGATCAGTGGCTACACCTTC. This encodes CASSSQGQGISGYTF.

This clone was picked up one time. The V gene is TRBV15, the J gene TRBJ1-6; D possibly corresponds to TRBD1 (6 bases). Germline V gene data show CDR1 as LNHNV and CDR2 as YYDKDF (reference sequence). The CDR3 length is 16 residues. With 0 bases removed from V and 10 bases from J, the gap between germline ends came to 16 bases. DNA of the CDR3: TGTGCCACCAGCAGAGATTGGGCCAGGGGAGGGTCACCCCTCCACTTT. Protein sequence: CATSRDWARGGSPLHF.

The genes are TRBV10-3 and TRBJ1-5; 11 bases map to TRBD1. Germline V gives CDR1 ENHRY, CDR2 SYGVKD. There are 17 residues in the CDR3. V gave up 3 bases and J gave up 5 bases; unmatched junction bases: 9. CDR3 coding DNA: TGTGCCATCAGTGATAGGACAGGGGGCGTCTTGGATCAGCCCCAGCATTTT. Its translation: CAISDRTGGVLDQPQHF.

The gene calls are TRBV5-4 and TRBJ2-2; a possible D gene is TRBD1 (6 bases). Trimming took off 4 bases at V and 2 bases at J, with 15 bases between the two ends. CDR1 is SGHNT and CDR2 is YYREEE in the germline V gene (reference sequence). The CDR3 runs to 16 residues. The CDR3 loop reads CASSPGRGGNTGELFF. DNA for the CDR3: TGTGCCAGCAGCCCAGGGAGAGGGGGAAACACCGGGGAGCTGTTTTTT.